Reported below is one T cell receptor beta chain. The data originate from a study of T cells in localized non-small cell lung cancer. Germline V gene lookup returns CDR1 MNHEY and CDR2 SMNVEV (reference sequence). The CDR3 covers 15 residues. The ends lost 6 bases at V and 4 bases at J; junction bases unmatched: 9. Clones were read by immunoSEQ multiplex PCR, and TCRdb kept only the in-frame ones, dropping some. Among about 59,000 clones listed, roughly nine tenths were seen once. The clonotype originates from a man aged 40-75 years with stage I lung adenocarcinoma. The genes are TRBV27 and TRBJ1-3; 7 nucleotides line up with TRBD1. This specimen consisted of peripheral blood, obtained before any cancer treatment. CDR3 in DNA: TGTGCCAGCAGAAGAACAGGGGATCCCGGAAACACCATATATTTT. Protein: CASRRTGDPGNTIYF.